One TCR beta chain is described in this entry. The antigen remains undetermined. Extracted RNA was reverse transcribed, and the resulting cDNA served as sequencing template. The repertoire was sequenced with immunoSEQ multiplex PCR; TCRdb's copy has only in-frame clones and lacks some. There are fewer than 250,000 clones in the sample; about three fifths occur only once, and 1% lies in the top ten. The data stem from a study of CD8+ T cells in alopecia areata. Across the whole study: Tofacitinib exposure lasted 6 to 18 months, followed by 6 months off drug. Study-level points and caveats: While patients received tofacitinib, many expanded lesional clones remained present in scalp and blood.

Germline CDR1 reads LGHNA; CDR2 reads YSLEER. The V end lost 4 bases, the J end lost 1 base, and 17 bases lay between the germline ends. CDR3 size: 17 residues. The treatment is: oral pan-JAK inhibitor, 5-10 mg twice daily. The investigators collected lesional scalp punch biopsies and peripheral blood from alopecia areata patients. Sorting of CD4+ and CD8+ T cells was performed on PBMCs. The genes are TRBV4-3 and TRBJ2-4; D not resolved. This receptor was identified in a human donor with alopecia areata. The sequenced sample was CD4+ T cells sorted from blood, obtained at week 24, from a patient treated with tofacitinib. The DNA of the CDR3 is TGCGCCAGCAGCCCGAATTTAGGGATCGCGGCCAAAAACATTCAGTACTTC. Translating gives CASSPNLGIAAKNIQYF.